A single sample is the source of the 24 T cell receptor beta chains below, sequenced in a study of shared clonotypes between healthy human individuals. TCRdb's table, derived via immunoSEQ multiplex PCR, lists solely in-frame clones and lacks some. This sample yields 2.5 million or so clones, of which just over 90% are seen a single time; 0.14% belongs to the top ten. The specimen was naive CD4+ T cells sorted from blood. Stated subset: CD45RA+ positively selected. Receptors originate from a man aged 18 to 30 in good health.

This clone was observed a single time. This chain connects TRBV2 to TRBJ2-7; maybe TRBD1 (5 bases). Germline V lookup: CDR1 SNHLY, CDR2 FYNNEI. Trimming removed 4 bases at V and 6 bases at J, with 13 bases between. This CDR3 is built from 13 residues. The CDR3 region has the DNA TGTGCCAGCAGTGTAGGAAGGGGCGGCGAGCAGTACTTC. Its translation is CASSVGRGGEQYF.

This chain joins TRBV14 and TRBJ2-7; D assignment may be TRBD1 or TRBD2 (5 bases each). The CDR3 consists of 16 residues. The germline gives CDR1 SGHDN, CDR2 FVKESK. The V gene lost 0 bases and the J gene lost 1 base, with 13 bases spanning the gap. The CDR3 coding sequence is TGTGCCAGCAGCCAAGATAGCATCTGGGGGTCCTACGAGCAGTACTTC. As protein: CASSQDSIWGSYEQYF.

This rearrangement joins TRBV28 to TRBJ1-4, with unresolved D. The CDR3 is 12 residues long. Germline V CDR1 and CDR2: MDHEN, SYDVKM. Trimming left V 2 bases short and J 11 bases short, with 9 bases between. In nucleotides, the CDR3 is TGTGCCAGCAGTTTAAGTCGGAGGAAACTGTTTTTT. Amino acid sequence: CASSLSRRKLFF.

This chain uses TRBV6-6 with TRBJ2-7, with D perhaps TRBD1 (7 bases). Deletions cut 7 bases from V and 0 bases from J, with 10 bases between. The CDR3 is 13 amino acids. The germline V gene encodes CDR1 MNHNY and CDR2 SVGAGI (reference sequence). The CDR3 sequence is CASNQGGSYEQYF. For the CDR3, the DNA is TGTGCCAGCAATCAGGGGGGCTCCTACGAGCAGTACTTC.

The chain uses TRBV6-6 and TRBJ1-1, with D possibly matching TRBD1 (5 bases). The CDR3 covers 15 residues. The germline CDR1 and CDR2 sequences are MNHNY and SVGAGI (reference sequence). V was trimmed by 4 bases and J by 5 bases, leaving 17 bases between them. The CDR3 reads CASSFRPRGVTEAFF. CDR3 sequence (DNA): TGTGCCAGCAGTTTCCGGCCCAGAGGGGTGACTGAAGCTTTCTTT.

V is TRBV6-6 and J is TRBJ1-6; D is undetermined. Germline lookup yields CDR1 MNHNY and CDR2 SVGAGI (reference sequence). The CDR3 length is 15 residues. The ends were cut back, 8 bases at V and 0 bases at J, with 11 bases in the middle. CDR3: CASHTQSSYNSPLHF. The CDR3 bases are TGTGCCAGCCACACCCAGAGCTCCTATAATTCACCCCTCCACTTT.

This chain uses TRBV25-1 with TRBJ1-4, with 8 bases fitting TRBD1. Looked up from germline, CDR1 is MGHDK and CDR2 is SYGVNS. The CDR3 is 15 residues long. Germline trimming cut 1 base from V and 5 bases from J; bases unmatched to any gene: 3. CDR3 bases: TGTGCCAGCAGTGAATTGGACAGGGTCAATGAAAAACTGTTTTTT. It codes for CASSELDRVNEKLFF.

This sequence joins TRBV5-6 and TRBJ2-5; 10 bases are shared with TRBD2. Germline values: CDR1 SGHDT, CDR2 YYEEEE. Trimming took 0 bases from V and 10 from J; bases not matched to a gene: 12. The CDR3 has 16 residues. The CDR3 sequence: CASSLAPGLATPYQYF. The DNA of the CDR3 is TGTGCCAGCAGCTTGGCCCCGGGACTAGCGACCCCTTACCAGTACTTC.

The CDR3 nucleotides are TGTGCCAGCAGCTCCCTTTGGGAGAGGGGAGATACGCAGTATTTT. Its protein is CASSSLWERGDTQYF. This chain uses TRBV7-8 with TRBJ2-3; TRBD1 or TRBD2 may be the D gene (5 bases each). V dropped 4 bases and J dropped 5 bases, with 16 bases sitting between them. From germline, CDR1 is SGHVS and CDR2 FQNEAQ. The CDR3 totals 15 residues. Together with reference TRBV7-8 and TRBJ2-3, the CDR3 gives the full variable domain: GAGVSQSPRYKVAKRGQDVALRCDPISGHVSLFWYQQALGQGPEFLTYFQNEAQLDKSGLPSDRFFAERPEGSVSTLKIQRTQQEDSAVYLCASSSLWERGDTQYFGPGTRLTVL.

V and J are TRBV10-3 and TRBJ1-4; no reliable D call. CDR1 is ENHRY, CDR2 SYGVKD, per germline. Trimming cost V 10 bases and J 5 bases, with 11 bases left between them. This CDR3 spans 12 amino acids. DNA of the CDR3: TGTGCCACCCGGACGGCGAATGAAAAACTGTTTTTT. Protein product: CATRTANEKLFF.

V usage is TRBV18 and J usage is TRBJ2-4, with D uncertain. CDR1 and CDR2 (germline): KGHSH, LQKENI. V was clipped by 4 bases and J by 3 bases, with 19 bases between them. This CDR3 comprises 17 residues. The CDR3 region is CASSLSQVREDKNIQYF. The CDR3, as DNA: TGTGCCAGCTCACTCTCCCAGGTTAGGGAAGACAAAAACATTCAGTACTTC.

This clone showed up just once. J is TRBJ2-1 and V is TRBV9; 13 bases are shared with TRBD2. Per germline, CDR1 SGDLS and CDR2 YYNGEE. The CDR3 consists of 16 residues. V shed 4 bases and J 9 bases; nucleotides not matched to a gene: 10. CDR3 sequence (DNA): TGTGCCAGCAGCCTGATCACTAGCGGGGGGGCAGGTGAGCAGTTCTTC. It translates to CASSLITSGGAGEQFF.

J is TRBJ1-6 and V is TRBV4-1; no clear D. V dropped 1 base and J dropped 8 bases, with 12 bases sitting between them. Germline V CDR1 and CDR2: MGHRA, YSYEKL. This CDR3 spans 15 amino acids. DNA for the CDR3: TGCGCCAGCAGCCAAGGGACTTTGTCTTATTCACCCCTCCACTTT. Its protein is CASSQGTLSYSPLHF.

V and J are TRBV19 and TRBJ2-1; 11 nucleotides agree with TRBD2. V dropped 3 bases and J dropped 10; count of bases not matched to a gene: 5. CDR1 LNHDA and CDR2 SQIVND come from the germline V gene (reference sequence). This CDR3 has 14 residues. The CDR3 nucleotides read TGTGCCAGTAGTATCTTAGCGGGGGGGCGGGAGCAGTTCTTC. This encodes CASSILAGGREQFF.

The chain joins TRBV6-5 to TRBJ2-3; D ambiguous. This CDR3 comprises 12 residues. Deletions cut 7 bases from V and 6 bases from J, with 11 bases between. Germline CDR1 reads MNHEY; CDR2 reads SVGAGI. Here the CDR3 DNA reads TGTGCCAGCACCAGCAAGAGGGATACGCAGTATTTT. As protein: CASTSKRDTQYF.

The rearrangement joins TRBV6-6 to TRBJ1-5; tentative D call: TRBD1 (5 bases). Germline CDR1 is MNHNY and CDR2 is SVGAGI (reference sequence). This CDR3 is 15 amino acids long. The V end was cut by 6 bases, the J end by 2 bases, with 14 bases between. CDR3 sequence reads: CASRALGPGNQPQHF. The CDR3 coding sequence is TGTGCCAGCAGGGCCTTGGGGCCTGGCAATCAGCCCCAGCATTTT.

The CDR3 spells CASGSAGIPYEQYF. For the CDR3, the DNA is TGTGCCAGCGGGTCGGCAGGGATCCCCTACGAGCAGTACTTC. The V and J genes are TRBV28 and TRBJ2-7; D perhaps matches TRBD1 (5 bases). In germline, CDR1 is MDHEN, CDR2 SYDVKM. This CDR3 contains 14 residues. Trimming removed 8 bases from V and 2 bases from J, with 16 bases in between.

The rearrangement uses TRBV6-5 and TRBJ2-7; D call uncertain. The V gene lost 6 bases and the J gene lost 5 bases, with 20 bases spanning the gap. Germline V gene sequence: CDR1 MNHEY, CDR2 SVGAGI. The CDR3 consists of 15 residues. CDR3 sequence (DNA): TGTGCCAGCAGAGGCTTTAGCAGATTGACCCACGAGCAGTACTTC. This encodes CASRGFSRLTHEQYF.

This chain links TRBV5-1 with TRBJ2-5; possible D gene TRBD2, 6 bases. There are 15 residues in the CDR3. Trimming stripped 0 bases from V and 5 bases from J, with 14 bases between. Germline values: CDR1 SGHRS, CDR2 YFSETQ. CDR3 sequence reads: CASSLEGAGGETQYF. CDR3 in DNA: TGCGCCAGCAGCTTGGAAGGAGCGGGCGGGGAGACCCAGTACTTC.

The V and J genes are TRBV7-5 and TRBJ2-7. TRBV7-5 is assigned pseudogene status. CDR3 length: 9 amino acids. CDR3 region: CARSPPHSF. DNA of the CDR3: TGTGCCAGAAGCCCCCCGCATTCGTTC.

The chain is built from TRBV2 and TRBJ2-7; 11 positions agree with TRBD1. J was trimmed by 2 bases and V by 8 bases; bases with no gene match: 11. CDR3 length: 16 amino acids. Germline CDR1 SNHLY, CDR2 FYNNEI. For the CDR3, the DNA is TGTGCCAGCTCACGTTCAGGGACAGGGGGACCCTACGAGCAGTACTTC. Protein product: CASSRSGTGGPYEQYF.

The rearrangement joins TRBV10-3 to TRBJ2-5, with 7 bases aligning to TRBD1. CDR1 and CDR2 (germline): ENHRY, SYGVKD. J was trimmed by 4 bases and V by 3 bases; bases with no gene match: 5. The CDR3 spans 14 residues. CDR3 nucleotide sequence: TGTGCCATCAGTGAACAGGGGACGGGAGAGACCCAGTACTTC. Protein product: CAISEQGTGETQYF.

This CDR3 reads CASCPDEQYF. The CDR3 DNA sequence: TGTGCCAGCTGCCCGGACGAGCAGTACTTC. This chain joins TRBV27 and TRBJ2-7; no definite D call. This CDR3 region has 10 residues. The germline V gene encodes CDR1 MNHEY and CDR2 SMNVEV (reference sequence). V was trimmed by 8 bases and J by 5 bases, leaving 7 bases between them.

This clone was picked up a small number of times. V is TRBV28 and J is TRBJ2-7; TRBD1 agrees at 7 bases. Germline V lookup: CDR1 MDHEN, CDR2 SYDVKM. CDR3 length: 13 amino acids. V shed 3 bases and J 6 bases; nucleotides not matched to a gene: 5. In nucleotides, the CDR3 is TGTGCCAGCAGTTTTACAGGGGTGGGCGAGCAGTACTTC. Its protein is CASSFTGVGEQYF.